This T cell receptor beta chain was retrieved from a study of blood T cell repertoires in COVID-19 (dated by TCRdb to about 2020). With regard to the full study: Samples covering the acute and convalescent phases of COVID-19 were provided by collaborators in the United States, Italy and Spain. The material from the prospective study consisted of cDNA or gDNA derived from T cells, B-cell-depleted T cells, or PBMCs. Subjects who had been exposed to COVID-19, were actively infected with it, or had recovered from it provided the deeply sampled blood TCRbeta repertoires that made up the dataset. The repertoires were released in a freely available public database intended as a resource for research on the immune response to SARS-CoV-2. The samples were drawn from two sources: the first 160 participants of the ongoing ImmuneRACE study, and 1,000 to 1,500 subjects contributed by 6 global collaborators. Nearly every sample came with metadata listing a de-identified subject ID, COVID-19 status, age in years and sex. Where HLA class I and class II types were available, the types were taken from metadata supplied by the sample provider, not from assay-based typing.

Each collaborating institution followed its own protocols to collect whole blood in K2EDTA tubes. For TCRbeta analysis, collaborators shipped samples as frozen whole blood, isolated PBMCs, or DNA extracted from either of those sample types. CDR3 length: 15 amino acids, cysteine to phenylalanine. The read is trimmed to its CDR3 DNA, 45 bases read in frame from base 1. The germline V gene (reference sequence) gives CDR1 as LNHDA and CDR2 as SQIVND. V was cut back by 1 base and J by 0 bases, leaving a gap of 10 bases between them. The paper's findings and limits, for the study overall: The amount of clinical and demographic metadata varied by source and participant and was provided uncurated.

In the case of this clone: Which antigen it targets is not known. Base qualities are not provided; no much larger clone lies one nucleotide away.

TCRbeta CDR3 regions were amplified from genomic DNA using the immunoSEQ Assay, a bias-controlled multiplex PCR. On the study's bioinformatics: The number of nucleated cells in each sample was estimated from the amplification of reference gene primers within the assay. To quantify the absolute abundance of each unique TCRbeta CDR3 rearrangement, sequence reads were collapsed and filtered. For each sample, productive Simpson clonality was calculated by taking the square root of Simpson's diversity index across productive rearrangements. TCRdb's version of the immuneACCESS table is confined to in-frame rearrangements and falls short of the full clone set. An unresolved V gene accounts for under half of the shortfall where checked; the remainder is of unknown origin. V and J calls plus clone size are reproduced from that table; the DNA served to infer D and trimming. The table for this sample lists 200,000 to 300,000 clones; 84% of them were counted only once. The top ten clones comprise 8.6% of the sample.

The chain is assembled from TRBV19 and TRBJ2-7; TRBD1 could be the D gene, as 6 bases match. The clonotype comes from a human donor in a cohort sampled during active COVID-19. The sequenced material came from peripheral blood. The CDR3 sequence is CASSIVTGFSYEQYF. The DNA sequence is given as TGTGCCAGTAGTATAGTCACAGGGTTCTCCTACGAGCAGTACTTC.